A selection of T cell receptor beta chains follows, all from one sample in a study of T cell repertoires in cytomegalovirus infection. TCRdb recomputed calls from the reads with MiXCR, one row per CDR3 protein. Of some 180,000 distinct CDR3 sequences in the sample, roughly 15% were seen once. Sequenced input: CD8+ T cells from PBMCs. All receptors derive from a human donor in good health (CMV status not recorded). Some clones in this sample may be carry-over from other donors' samples. Both conserved end residues are part of each CDR3. D genes are given only for firm matches. Rows give clone size only sometimes, using once, few, many, or a class for an expanded clone.

>-|TRBV7-2|15|TRBJ1-1|-
TGTGCCAGCAGCACTACCGGGACAAGGAACACTGAAGCTTTCTTT
CASSTTGTRNTEAFF
>-|TRBV12-3/TRBV12-4|16|TRBJ1-2|-
TGTGCCAGCAGTTTGGGAGGAGGACCGTCTAACTATGGCTACACCTTC
CASSLGGGPSNYGYTF
>-|TRBV7-6|14|TRBJ2-7|-
TGTGCCAGCAGCTCCGACAGGTCGAGCTACGAGCAGTACTTC
CASSSDRSSYEQYF
>few|TRBV7-8|14|TRBJ1-4|-
TGTGCCAGCAGCCCGCCTCGGTTACCCGAAAAACTGTTTTTT
CASSPPRLPEKLFF
>-|TRBV27|16|TRBJ2-3|-
TGTGCCAGCACCCCGGTGGGATTTTCTAGCACAGATACGCAGTATTTT
CASTPVGFSSTDTQYF
>few|TRBV12-5|12|TRBJ2-7|-
TGTGTTATCAGCGGCGACTCCTACGAGCAGTACTTC
CVISGDSYEQYF
>-|TRBV2|15|TRBJ2-4|TRBD1
TGTGCCAGCGATCCGGGACAGGGGGCTAAAAACATTCAGTACTTC
CASDPGQGAKNIQYF
>-|TRBV5-6|12|TRBJ2-7|-
TGTGCCAGCTCGGCACTCTCCTACGAGCAGTACTTC
CASSALSYEQYF
>-|TRBV15|13|TRBJ2-1|-
TGTGCCACCAGCAGAGAGCGGGTCAATGAGCAGTTCTTC
CATSRERVNEQFF
>-|TRBV4-1|14|TRBJ2-7|-
TGCGCCAGCAGCCGCCCGACAGGAACCTACGAGCAGTACTTC
CASSRPTGTYEQYF
>-|TRBV12-3/TRBV12-4|14|TRBJ2-3|TRBD2
TGTGCCAGCAGTTTTGCCGGGGGGACAGATACGCAGTATTTT
CASSFAGGTDTQYF
>-|TRBV3-1|15|TRBJ2-1|TRBD1
TGTGCCAGCAGCCCCCGGGACAGGGTCCCACTCGAGCAGTTCTTC
CASSPRDRVPLEQFF
>-|TRBV7-2|14|TRBJ1-5|-
TGTGCCAGCAGCTTAGTAGACAGCAATCAGCCCCAGCATTTT
CASSLVDSNQPQHF